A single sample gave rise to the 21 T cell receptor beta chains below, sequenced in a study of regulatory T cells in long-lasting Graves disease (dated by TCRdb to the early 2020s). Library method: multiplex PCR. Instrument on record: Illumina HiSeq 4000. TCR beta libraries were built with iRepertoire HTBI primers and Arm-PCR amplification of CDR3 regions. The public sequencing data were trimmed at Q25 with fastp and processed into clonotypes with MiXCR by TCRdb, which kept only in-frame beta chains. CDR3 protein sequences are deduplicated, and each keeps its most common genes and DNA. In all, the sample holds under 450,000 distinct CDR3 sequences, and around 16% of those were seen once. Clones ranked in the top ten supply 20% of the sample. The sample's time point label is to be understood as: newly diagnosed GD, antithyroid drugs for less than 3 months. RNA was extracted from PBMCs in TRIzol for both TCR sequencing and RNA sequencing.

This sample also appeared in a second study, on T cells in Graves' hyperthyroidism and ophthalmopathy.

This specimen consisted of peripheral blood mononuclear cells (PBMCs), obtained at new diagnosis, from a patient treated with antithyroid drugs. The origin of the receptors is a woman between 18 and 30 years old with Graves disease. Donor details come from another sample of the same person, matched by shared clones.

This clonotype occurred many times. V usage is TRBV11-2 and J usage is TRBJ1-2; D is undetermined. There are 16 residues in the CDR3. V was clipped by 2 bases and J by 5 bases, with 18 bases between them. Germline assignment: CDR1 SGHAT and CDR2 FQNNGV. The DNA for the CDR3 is TGTGCCAGCAGCTTAACGGCACCCGGACCTATTTATGGCTACACCTTC. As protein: CASSLTAPGPIYGYTF.

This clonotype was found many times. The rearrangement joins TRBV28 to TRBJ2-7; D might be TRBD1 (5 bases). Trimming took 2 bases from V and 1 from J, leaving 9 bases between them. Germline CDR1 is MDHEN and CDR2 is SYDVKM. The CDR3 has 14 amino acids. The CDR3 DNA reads TGTGCCAGCAGTTTAGAACAGGTTTCCTACGAGCAGTACTTC. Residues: CASSLEQVSYEQYF.

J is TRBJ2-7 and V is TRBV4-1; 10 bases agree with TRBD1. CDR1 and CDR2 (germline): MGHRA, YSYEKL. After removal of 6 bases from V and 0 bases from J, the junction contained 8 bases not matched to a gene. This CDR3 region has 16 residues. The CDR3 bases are TGCGCCAGCAGAGCTATGGGACAGGGGAACTCCTACGAGCAGTACTTC. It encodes CASRAMGQGNSYEQYF.

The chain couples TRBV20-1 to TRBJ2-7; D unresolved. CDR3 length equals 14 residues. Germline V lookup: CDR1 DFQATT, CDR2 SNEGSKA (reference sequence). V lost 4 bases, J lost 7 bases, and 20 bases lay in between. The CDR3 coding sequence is TGCAGTGCTAATTTGGGTAATTACCTCGGAGAGCAGTACTTC. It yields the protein CSANLGNYLGEQYF.

DNA of the CDR3: TGTGCCAGCAGCCAATCGAAATCCGGGGAGCTGTTTTTT. This sequence encodes CASSQSKSGELFF. The chain is built from TRBV16 and TRBJ2-2; D not resolved. V lost 0 bases and J lost 6, with 5 bases in between. This CDR3 spans 13 amino acids. CDR1 is KGHSY and CDR2 is FQNENV in the germline V gene.

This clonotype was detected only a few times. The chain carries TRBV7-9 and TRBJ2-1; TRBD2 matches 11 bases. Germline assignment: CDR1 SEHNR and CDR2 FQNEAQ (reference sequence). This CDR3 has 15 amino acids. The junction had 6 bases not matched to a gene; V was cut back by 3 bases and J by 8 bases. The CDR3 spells CASSFSGRAFDEQFF. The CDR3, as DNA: TGTGCCAGCAGCTTTAGCGGGAGGGCTTTCGATGAGCAGTTCTTC.

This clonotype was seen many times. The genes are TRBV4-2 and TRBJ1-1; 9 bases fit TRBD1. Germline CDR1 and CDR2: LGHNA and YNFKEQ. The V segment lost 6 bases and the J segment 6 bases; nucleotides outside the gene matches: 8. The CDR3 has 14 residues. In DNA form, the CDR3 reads TGTGCCAGCAGGAACAGGGGGCGTGAATCTGAAGCTTTCTTT. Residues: CASRNRGRESEAFF.

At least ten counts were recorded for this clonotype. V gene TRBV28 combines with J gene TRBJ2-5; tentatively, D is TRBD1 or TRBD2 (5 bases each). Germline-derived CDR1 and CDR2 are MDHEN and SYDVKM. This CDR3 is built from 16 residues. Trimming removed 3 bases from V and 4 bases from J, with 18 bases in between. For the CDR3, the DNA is TGTGCCAGCAGTTTGTTTCGGGGCAGGGCGCCAGAGACCCAGTACTTC. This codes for CASSLFRGRAPETQYF.

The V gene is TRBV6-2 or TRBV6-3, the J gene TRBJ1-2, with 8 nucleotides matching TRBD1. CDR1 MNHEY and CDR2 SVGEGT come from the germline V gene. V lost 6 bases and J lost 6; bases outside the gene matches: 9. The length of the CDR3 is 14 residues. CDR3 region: CASRFTGTGDGYTF. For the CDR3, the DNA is TGTGCCAGCAGATTTACCGGGACAGGTGATGGCTACACCTTC.

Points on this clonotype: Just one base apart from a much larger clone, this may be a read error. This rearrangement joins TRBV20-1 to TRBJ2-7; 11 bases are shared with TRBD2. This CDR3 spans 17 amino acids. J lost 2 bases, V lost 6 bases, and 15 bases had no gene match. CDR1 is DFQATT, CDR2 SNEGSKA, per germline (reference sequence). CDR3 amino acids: CSASPGLAAGRPYEQYF. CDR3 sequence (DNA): TGCAGTGCCAGCCCGGGACTAGCGGCTGGCCGCCCCTACGAGCAGTACTTC.

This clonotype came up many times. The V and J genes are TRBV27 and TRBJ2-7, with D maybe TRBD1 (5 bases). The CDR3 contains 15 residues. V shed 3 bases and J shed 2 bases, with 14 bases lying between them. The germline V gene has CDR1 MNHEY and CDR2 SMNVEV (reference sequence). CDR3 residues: CASSFGQGTPYEQYF. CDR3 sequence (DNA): TGTGCCAGCAGTTTTGGTCAGGGTACCCCCTACGAGCAGTACTTC.

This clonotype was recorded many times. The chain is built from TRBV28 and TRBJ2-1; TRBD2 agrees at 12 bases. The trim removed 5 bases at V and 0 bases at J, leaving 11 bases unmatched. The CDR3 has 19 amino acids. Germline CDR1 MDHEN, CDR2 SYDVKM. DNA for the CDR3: TGTGCCAGCAGTCCTACTAGCGGGGGGACCAAGAGCTCCTACAATGAGCAGTTCTTC. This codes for CASSPTSGGTKSSYNEQFF.

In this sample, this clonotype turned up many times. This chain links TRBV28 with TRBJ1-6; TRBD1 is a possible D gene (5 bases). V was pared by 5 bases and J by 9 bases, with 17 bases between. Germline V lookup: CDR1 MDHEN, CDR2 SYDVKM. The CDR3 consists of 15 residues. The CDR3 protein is CASSIPGPSGSPLHF. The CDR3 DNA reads TGTGCCAGCAGTATCCCGGGACCGTCCGGTTCACCCCTCCACTTT.

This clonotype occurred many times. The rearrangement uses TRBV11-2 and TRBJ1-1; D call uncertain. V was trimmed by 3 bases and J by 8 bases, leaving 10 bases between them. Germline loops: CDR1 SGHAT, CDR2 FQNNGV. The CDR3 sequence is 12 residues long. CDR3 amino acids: CASSLTSGEAFF. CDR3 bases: TGTGCCAGCAGCTTGACATCGGGCGAAGCTTTCTTT.

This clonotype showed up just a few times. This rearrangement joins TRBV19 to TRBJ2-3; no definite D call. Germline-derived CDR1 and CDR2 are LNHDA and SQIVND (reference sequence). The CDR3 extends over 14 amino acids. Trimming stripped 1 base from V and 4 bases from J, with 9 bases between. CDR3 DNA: TGTGCCAGTAGTATAGGATTGGACCCAGATACGCAGTATTTT. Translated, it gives CASSIGLDPDTQYF.

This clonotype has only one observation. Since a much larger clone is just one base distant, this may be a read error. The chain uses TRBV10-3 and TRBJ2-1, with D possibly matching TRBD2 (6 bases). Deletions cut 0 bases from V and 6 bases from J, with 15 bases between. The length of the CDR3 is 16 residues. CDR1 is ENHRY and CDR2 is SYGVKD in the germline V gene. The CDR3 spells CAISESLREPGNEQFF. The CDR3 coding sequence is TGTGCCATCAGTGAGTCGCTACGGGAGCCCGGCAATGAGCAGTTCTTC.

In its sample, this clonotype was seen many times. The CDR3 nucleotides are TGCGCCAGCAGCACCCGACAGGGGTACGAGCAGTACTTC. Translating it yields CASSTRQGYEQYF. V is TRBV5-1 and J is TRBJ2-7; 8 bases align to TRBD1. This CDR3 has 13 amino acids. Trimming at V came to 4 bases and at J to 4 bases, leaving 4 bases not matched to a gene. Germline V gene sequence: CDR1 SGHRS, CDR2 YFSETQ. The variable domain in full, with the rest retrieved from reference TRBV5-1 and TRBJ2-7, is KAGVTQTPRYLIKTRGQQVTLSCSPISGHRSVSWYQQTPGQGLQFLFEYFSETQRNKGNFPGRFSGRQFSNSRSEMNVSTLELGDSALYLCASSTRQGYEQYFGPGTRLTVT.

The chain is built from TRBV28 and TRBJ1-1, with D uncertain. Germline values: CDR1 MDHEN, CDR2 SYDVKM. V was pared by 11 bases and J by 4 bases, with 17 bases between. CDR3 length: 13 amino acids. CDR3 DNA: TGTGCCTCCCGGACGGGCGGGTCCACTGAAGCTTTCTTT. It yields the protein CASRTGGSTEAFF. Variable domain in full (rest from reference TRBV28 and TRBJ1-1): DVKVTQSSRYLVKRTGEKVFLECVQDMDHENMFWYRQDPGLGLRLIYFSYDVKMKEKGDIPEGYSVSREKKERFSLILESASTNQTSMYLCASRTGGSTEAFFGQGTRLTVV.

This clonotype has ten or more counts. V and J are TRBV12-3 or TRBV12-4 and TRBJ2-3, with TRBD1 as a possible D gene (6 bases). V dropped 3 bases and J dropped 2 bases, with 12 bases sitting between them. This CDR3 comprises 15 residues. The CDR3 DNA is TGTGCCAGCAGTTTTGTCACAGGGACCACAGATACGCAGTATTTT. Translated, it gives CASSFVTGTTDTQYF.

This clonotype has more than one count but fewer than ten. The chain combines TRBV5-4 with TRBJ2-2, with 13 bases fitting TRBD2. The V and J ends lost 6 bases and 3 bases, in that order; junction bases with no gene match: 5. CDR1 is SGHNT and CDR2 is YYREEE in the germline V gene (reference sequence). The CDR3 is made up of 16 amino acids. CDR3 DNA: TGTGCCAGCAAGTCACTAGCGGGAGGGTACACCGGGGAGCTGTTTTTT. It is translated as CASKSLAGGYTGELFF.

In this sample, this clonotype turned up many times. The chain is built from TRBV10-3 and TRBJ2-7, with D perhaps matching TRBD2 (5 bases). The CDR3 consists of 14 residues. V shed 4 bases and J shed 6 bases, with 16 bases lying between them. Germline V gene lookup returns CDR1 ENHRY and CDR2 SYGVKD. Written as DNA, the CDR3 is TGTGCCATCAGTGGGAAAAGACTGGGGAGCGAGCAGTACTTC. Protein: CAISGKRLGSEQYF.